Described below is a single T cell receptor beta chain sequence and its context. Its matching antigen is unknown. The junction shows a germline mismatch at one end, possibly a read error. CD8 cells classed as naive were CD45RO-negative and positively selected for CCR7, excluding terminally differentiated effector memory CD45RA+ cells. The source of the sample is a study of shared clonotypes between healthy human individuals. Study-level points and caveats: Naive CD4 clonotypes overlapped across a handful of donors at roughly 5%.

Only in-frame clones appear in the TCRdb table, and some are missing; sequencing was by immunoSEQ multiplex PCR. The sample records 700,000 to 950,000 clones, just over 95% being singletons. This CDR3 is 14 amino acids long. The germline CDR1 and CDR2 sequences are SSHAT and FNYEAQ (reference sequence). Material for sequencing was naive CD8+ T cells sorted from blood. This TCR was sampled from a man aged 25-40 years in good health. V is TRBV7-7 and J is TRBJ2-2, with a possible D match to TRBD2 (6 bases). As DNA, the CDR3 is TGTGCTAGCAGCTGGGGGGCGAACACCGGGGAGCTGTTTTTT. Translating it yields CASSWGANTGELFF. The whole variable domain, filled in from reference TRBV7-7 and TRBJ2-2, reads GAGVSQSPRYKVTKRGQDVTLRCDPISSHATLYWYQQALGQGPEFLTYFNYEAQPDKSGLPSDRFSAERPEGSISTLTIQRTEQRDSAMYRCASSWGANTGELFFGEGSRLTVL.